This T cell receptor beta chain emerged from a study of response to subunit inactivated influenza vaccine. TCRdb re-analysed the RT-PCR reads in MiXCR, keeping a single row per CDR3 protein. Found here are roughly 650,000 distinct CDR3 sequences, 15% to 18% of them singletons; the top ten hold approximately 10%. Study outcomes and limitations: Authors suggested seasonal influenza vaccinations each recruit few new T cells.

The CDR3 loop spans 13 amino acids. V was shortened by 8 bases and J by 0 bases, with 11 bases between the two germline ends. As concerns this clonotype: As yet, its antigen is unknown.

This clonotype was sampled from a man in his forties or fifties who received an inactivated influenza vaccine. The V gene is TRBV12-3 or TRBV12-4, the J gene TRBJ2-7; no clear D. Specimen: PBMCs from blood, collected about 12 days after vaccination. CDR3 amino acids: CASCGGSSYEQYF. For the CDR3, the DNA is TGTGCCAGCTGCGGCGGCAGCTCCTACGAGCAGTACTTC.